This TCR beta chain stems from a study of cytomegalovirus exposure and HLA in healthy donors. Study-wide results and caveats: It was shown in a later analysis that HLA-associated TCR beta chains were more clonally expanded than other, equally common chains. In a later analysis, productive TCRs from donors in an Asian-associated ancestry cluster reportedly carried fewer N-insertions than the cohort mean.

Germline trimming cut 2 bases from V and 6 bases from J; bases unmatched to any gene: 1. CDR1 and CDR2 from the germline V gene are SGHNT and YYREEE (reference sequence). CDR3 length equals 14 residues. Comments on this clone: Its matching antigen is unknown. The identical CDR3 is also encoded by other nucleotide sequences in the sample.

PCR employed 60 Vbeta and 13 Jbeta primers. Produced via immunoSEQ multiplex PCR; TCRdb's table is partial and in-frame only. The data show about 110,000 clones, about three quarters seen once. Sequencing was carried out using PBMCs. The sequence derives from a man aged 30 to 45 in good health and CMV-seronegative. The V call is TRBV5-4, the J call TRBJ1-6; 8 bases map to TRBD1. CDR3 in amino acids: CASSLDRGNSPLHF. The CDR3 nucleotides are TGTGCCAGCAGCTTAGACAGGGGTAATTCACCCCTCCACTTT.